Shown below are 12 T cell receptor beta chains from a single sample sequenced in a study of cytomegalovirus exposure and HLA in healthy donors. The table came from immunoSEQ multiplex PCR; TCRdb's copy has only in-frame clones and leaves some out. Of about 190,000 clones listed, approximately 85% are singletons. Sequences were obtained from PBMCs. Source of these receptors: a woman aged 18-30 years in good health and CMV-seronegative.

The gene calls are TRBV9 and TRBJ1-2; 9 nucleotides line up with TRBD1. The CDR3 extends over 16 amino acids. Trimming at V came to 3 bases and at J to 2 bases, leaving 8 bases not matched to a gene. Per germline, CDR1 SGDLS and CDR2 YYNGEE. The CDR3 spells CASSDLPGQGNYGYTF. The CDR3 region has the DNA TGTGCCAGCAGCGACCTCCCGGGACAGGGAAACTATGGCTACACCTTC. The entire variable domain, with the rest obtained from reference TRBV9 and TRBJ1-2, is as follows: DSGVTQTPKHLITATGQRVTLRCSPRSGDLSVYWYQQSLDQGLQFLIQYYNGEERAKGNILERFSAQQFPDLHSELNLSSLELGDSALYFCASSDLPGQGNYGYTFGSGTRLTVV.

The chain links TRBV11-2 to TRBJ1-2, with 10 bases that match TRBD1. Losses at the gene ends were 2 bases for V and 2 bases for J; bases not matched to a gene: 14. Germline assignment: CDR1 SGHAT and CDR2 FQNNGV. The CDR3 consists of 19 residues. The CDR3 coding sequence is TGTGCCAGCAGCTTACGGACTGGACAGGGGGAGCACCCGAACTATGGCTACACCTTC. Its protein is CASSLRTGQGEHPNYGYTF.

The CDR3 protein is CASETRDTEAFF. Here the CDR3 DNA reads TGTGCCAGCGAGACCAGGGACACTGAAGCTTTCTTT. This chain connects TRBV2 to TRBJ1-1, with D possibly matching TRBD1 (5 bases). There are 12 residues in the CDR3. Trimming took 8 bases from V and 3 from J, leaving 10 bases between them. CDR1 and CDR2 (germline): SNHLY, FYNNEI.

The genes are TRBV27 and TRBJ2-1; 7 bases are a match to TRBD1. The ends lost 6 bases at V and 3 bases at J; junction bases unmatched: 14. This CDR3 spans 17 amino acids. Germline V gene lookup returns CDR1 MNHEY and CDR2 SMNVEV (reference sequence). The CDR3 region is CASRSPLGQGDYNEQFF. The CDR3 DNA sequence: TGTGCCAGCAGGTCCCCTTTGGGGCAGGGGGACTACAATGAGCAGTTCTTC.

V is TRBV6-5 and J is TRBJ2-1, with D maybe TRBD1 (6 bases). Germline assignment: CDR1 MNHEY and CDR2 SVGAGI. The germline V and J ends were trimmed by 7 bases and 4 bases, with 14 bases remaining between them. This CDR3 has 14 residues. The CDR3 bases are TGTGCCAGCACCACCGGGACACCTTACAATGAGCAGTTCTTC. As protein: CASTTGTPYNEQFF.

V and J are TRBV2 and TRBJ1-3; D is perhaps TRBD1 (6 bases). The CDR3 totals 15 residues. Looked up from germline, CDR1 is SNHLY and CDR2 is FYNNEI. Trimming shortened V by 4 bases and J by 9 bases, and 19 bases separated the two germline ends. The CDR3 sequence: CASSVIQGPRGTIYF. CDR3 nucleotides: TGTGCCAGCAGTGTTATTCAGGGGCCTCGGGGCACCATATATTTT.

The rearrangement uses TRBV19 and TRBJ2-7, with 8 bases fitting TRBD2. This CDR3 is 14 amino acids long. Germline-derived CDR1 and CDR2 are LNHDA and SQIVND (reference sequence). V lost 5 bases, J lost 2 bases, and 5 bases stayed unmatched. This chain's CDR3 is CASSRREVAYEQYF. As DNA, the CDR3 is TGTGCCAGTAGTCGGCGGGAGGTGGCCTACGAGCAGTACTTC.

This clone was detected once. The chain carries TRBV6-5 and TRBJ2-3, with 8 positions matching TRBD1. V gave up 5 bases and J gave up 1 base; unmatched junction bases: 2. The V gene's germline CDR1 is MNHEY and CDR2 SVGAGI. The CDR3 totals 14 residues. The DNA for the CDR3 is TGTGCCAGCAGTCTGGGACAGGGCACAGATACGCAGTATTTT. Protein product: CASSLGQGTDTQYF.

This chain connects TRBV5-1 to TRBJ1-2; tentatively, D is TRBD1 (6 bases). Germline lookup yields CDR1 SGHRS and CDR2 YFSETQ. Trimming removed 5 bases from V and 6 bases from J, with 14 bases in between. CDR3 length: 13 residues. The CDR3 here is CASRLANRDGYTF. The CDR3 DNA is TGCGCCAGCAGACTGGCTAACAGGGATGGCTACACCTTC.

In DNA, the CDR3 is TGTGCCAGCTCACGGATCGGGACAGCGAATTCTGGGGCCAACGTCCTGACTTTC. Residues: CASSRIGTANSGANVLTF. The chain links TRBV18 to TRBJ2-6, with 7 bases lining up with TRBD1. CDR1 is KGHSH, CDR2 LQKENI, per germline. The ends lost 4 bases at V and 1 base at J; junction bases unmatched: 10. The CDR3 length is 18 residues. Full variable domain (remainder filled in from reference TRBV18 and TRBJ2-6): NAGVMQNPRHLVRRRGQEARLRCSPMKGHSHVYWYRQLPEEGLKFMVYLQKENIIDESGMPKERFSAEFPKEGPSILRIQQVVRGDSAAYFCASSRIGTANSGANVLTFGAGSRLTVL.

The chain couples TRBV5-1 to TRBJ2-7, with 10 bases aligning to TRBD2. The CDR3 extends over 16 amino acids. J gave up 0 bases and V 5 bases, and 8 bases lay outside the gene matches. Germline V gene lookup returns CDR1 SGHRS and CDR2 YFSETQ. This CDR3 reads CASSVSSGGRSYEQYF. The CDR3 region has the DNA TGCGCCAGCAGTGTGTCTAGCGGGGGCCGCTCCTACGAGCAGTACTTC.

V is TRBV13 and J is TRBJ1-3, with D uncertain. Per germline, CDR1 PRHDT and CDR2 FYEKMQ (reference sequence). V was clipped by 5 bases and J by 7 bases, with 12 bases between them. The CDR3 runs to 13 residues. This CDR3 is CASSPALGNTIYF. CDR3 coding DNA: TGTGCCAGCAGCCCGGCGCTCGGGAACACCATATATTTT.